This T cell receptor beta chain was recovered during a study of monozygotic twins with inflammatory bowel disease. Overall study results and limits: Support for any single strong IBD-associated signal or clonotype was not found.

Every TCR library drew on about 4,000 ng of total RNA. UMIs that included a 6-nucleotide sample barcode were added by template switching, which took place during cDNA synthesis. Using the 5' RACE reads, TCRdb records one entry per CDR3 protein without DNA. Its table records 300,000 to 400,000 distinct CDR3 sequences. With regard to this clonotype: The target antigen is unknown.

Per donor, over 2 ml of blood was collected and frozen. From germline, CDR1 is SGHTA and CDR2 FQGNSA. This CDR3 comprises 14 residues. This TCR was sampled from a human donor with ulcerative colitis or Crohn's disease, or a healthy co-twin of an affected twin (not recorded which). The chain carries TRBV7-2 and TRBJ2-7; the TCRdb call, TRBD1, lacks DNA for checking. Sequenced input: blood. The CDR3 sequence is CASSPGGSSYEQYF. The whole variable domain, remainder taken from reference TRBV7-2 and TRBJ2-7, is GAGVSQSPSNKVTEKGKDVELRCDPISGHTALYWYRQSLGQGLEFLIYFQGNSAPDKSGLPSDRFSAERTGGSVSTLTIQRTQQEDSAVYLCASSPGGSSYEQYFGPGTRLTVT.